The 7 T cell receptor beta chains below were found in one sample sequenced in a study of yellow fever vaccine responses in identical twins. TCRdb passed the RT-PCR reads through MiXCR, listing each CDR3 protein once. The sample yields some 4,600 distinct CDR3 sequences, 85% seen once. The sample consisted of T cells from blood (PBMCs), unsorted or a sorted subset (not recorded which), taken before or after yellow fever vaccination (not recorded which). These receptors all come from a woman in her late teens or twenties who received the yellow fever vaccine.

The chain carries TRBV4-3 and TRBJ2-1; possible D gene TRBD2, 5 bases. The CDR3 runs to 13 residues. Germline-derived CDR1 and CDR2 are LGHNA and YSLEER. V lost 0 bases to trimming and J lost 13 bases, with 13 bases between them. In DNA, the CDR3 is TGCGCCAGCAGCCAAGATGACGGGATTCGTCAGTTCTTC. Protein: CASSQDDGIRQFF.

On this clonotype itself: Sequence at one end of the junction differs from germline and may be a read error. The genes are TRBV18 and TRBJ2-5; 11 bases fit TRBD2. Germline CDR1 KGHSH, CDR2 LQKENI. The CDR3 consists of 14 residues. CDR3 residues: CASSPLAGEETQYF. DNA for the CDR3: TGTGCCAGCTCCCCACTAGCGGGGGAAGAGACCCAGTACTTC.

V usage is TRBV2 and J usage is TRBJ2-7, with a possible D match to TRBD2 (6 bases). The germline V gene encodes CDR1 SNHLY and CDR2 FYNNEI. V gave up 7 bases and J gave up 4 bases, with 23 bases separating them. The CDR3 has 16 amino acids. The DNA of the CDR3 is TGTGCCAGCACACCGACCCCCGAGGGACTGGGGTACGAGCAGTACTTC. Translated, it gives CASTPTPEGLGYEQYF.

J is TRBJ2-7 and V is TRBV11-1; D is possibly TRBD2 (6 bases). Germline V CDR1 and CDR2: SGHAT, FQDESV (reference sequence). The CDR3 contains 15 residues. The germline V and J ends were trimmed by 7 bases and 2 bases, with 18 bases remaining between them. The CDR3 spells CASTKRGGGTYEQYF. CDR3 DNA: TGTGCCAGCACTAAACGGGGTGGGGGGACCTACGAGCAGTACTTC.

CDR3 sequence: CASRRTSGSNNEQYF. The CDR3 DNA follows: TGTGCCAGCAGACGAACTAGCGGGAGTAATAACGAGCAGTACTTC. V gene TRBV11-2 combines with J gene TRBJ2-7; 11 nucleotides match TRBD2. The CDR3 runs to 15 residues. The V gene's germline CDR1 is SGHAT and CDR2 FQNNGV. V shed 6 bases, J shed 5 bases, and the junction held 9 bases outside the gene matches.

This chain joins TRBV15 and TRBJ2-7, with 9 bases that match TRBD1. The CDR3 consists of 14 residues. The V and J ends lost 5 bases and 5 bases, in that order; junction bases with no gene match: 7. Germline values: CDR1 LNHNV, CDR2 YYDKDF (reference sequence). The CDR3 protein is CATSFRTGADEQYF. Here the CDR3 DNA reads TGTGCCACCAGCTTCAGGACAGGGGCGGACGAGCAGTACTTC.

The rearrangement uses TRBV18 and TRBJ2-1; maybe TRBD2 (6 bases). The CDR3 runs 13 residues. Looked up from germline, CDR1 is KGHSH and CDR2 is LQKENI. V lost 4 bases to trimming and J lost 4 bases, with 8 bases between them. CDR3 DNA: TGTGCCAGCTCACTCGGGAGTTACAATGAGCAGTTCTTC. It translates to CASSLGSYNEQFF.